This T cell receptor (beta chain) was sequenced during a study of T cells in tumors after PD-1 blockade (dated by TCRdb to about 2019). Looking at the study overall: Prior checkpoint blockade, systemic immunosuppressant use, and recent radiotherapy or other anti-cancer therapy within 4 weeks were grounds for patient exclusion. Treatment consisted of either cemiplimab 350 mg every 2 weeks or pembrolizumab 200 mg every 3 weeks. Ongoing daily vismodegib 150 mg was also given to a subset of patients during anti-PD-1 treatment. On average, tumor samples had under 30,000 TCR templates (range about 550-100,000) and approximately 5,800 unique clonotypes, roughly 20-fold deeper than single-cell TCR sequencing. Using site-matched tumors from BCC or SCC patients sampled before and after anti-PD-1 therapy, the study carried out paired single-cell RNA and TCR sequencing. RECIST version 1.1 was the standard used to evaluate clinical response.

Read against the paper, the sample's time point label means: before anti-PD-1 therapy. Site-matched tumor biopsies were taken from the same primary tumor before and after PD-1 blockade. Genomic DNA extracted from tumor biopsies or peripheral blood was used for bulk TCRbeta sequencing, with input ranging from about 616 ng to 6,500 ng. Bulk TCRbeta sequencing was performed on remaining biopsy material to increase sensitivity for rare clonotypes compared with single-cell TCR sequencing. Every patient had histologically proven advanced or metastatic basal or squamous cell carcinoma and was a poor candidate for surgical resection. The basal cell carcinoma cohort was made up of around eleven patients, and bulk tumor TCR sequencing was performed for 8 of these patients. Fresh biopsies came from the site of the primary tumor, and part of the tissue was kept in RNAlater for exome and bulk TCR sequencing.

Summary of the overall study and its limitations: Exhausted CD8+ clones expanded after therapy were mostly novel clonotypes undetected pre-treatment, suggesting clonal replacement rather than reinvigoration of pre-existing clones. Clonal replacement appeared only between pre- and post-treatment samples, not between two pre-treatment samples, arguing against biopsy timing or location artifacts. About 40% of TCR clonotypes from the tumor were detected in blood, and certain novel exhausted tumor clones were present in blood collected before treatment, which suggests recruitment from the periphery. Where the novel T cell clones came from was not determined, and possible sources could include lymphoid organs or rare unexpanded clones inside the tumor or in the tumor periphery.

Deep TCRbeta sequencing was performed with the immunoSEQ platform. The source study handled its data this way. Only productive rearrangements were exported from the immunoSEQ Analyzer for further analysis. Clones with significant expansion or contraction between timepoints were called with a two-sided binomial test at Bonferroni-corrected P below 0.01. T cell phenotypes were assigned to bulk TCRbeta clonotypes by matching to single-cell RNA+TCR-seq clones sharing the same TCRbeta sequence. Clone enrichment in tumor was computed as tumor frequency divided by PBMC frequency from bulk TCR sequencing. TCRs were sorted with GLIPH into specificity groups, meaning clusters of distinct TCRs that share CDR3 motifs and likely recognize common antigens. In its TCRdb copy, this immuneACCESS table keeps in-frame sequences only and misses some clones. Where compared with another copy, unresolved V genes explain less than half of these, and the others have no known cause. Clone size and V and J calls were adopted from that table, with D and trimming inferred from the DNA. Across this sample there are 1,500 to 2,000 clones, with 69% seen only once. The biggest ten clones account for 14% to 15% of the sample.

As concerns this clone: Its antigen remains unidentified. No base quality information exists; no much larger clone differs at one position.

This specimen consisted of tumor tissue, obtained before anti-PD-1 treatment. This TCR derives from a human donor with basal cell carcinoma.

The CDR3 is CASSTWTALMNTEAFF. The DNA sequence is as follows: TGTGCCAGTAGTACTTGGACAGCACTGATGAACACTGAAGCTTTCTTT. Recombination connected TRBV19 to TRBJ1-1, with a tentative D gene TRBD1 over 6 matching bases. The germline V gene (reference sequence) yields LNHDA for CDR1 and SQIVND for CDR2. The CDR3 runs 16 residues from the cysteine to the phenylalanine. Only the CDR3 region is kept as DNA, spanning 48 bases read in frame from base 1. V was cut back by 4 bases and J by 0 bases, leaving a gap of 15 bases between them.